This TCR beta chain was found in a study of blood T cells in healthy people across ages. CDR3 length: 13 amino acids. The germline gives CDR1 DFQATT, CDR2 SNEGSKA (reference sequence). V was cut by 6 bases and J by 10 bases, with 16 bases left in between. General study findings and limits: Per million T cells, TCR beta diversity dropped roughly linearly as age increased. In long-lived donors, naive CD4+ cell counts and diversity exceeded those of aged donors.

With a J-beta primer mix and a sample-barcoded 5' primer, a second PCR ran about 7 to 12 cycles. Every cDNA molecule bore a tag from a template-switch adaptor containing 12 random nucleotides. TCRdb itself ran the 5' RACE reads through MiXCR, one entry per CDR3 protein. The sample lists some 1,800,000 distinct CDR3 sequences, more than 35% occurring once. This clonotype was detected only a few times. Its antigen is not identified. This sequence joins TRBV20-1 and TRBJ1-6; D might be TRBD1 (6 bases). Sequences were obtained from blood. The sequence was collected from a human donor in good health. The CDR3 coding sequence is TGCAGTGCCCAAGGGGGGGGTAACTCACCCCTCCACTTT. Encoded protein: CSAQGGGNSPLHF.